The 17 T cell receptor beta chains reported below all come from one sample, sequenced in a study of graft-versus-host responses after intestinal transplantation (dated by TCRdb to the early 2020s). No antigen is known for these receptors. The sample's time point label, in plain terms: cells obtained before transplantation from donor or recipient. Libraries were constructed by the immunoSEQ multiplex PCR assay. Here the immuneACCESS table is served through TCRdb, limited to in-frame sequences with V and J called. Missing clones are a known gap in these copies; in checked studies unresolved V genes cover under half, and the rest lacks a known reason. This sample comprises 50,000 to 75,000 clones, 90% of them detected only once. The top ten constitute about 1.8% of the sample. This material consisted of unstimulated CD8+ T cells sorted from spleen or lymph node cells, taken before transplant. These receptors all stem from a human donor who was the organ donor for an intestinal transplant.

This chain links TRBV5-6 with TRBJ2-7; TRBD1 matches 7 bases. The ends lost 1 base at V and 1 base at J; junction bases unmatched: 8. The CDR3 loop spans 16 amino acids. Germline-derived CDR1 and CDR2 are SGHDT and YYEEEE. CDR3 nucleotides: TGTGCCAGCAGCTTGAAGGGGGCAAGAAGGTCCTACGAGCAGTACTTC. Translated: CASSLKGARRSYEQYF. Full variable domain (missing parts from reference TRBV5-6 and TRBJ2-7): DAGVTQSPTHLIKTRGQQVTLRCSPKSGHDTVSWYQQALGQGPQFIFQYYEEEERQRGNFPDRFSGHQFPNYSSELNVNALLLGDSALYLCASSLKGARRSYEQYFGPGTRLTVT.

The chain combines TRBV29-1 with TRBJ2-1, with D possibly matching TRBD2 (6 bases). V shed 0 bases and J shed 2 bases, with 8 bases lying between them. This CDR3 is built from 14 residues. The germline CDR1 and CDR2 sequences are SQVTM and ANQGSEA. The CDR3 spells CSVEDERAYNEQFF. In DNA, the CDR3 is TGCAGCGTTGAAGACGAGCGGGCCTACAATGAGCAGTTCTTC.

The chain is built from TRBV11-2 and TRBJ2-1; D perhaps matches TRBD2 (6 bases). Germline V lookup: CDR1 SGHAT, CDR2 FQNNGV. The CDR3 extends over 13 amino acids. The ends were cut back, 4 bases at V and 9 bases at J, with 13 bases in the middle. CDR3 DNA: TGTGCCAGCAGCTGGGGGGACGGACTTGAGCAGTTCTTC. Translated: CASSWGDGLEQFF.

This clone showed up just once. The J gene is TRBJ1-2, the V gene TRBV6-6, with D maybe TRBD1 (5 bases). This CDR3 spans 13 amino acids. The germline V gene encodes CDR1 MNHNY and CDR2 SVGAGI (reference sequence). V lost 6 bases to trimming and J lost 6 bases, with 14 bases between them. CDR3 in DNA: TGTGCCAGCAGCTCTGAACGGGGGAATGGCTACACCTTC. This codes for CASSSERGNGYTF.

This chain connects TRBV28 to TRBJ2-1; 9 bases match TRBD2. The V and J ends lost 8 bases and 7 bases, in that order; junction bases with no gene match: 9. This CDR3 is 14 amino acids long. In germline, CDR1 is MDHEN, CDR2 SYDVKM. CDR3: CASAASGNRNEQFF. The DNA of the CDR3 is TGTGCCAGCGCGGCTAGCGGGAATCGGAATGAGCAGTTCTTC.

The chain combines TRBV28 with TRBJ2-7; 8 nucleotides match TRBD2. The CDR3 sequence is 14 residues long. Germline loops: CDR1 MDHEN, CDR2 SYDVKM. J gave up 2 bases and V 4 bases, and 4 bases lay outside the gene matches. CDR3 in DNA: TGTGCCAGCAGTTCAACTAGCGGAGCCTACGAGCAGTACTTC. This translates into CASSSTSGAYEQYF. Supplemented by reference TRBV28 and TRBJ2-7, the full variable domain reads DVKVTQSSRYLVKRTGEKVFLECVQDMDHENMFWYRQDPGLGLRLIYFSYDVKMKEKGDIPEGYSVSREKKERFSLILESASTNQTSMYLCASSSTSGAYEQYFGPGTRLTVT.

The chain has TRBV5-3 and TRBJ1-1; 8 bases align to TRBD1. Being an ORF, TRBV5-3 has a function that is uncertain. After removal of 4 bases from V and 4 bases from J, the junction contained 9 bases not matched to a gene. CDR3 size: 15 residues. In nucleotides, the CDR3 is TGTGCCAGAAGCCCAACCACAGGGGGTGGCACTGAAGCTTTCTTT. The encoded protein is CARSPTTGGGTEAFF.

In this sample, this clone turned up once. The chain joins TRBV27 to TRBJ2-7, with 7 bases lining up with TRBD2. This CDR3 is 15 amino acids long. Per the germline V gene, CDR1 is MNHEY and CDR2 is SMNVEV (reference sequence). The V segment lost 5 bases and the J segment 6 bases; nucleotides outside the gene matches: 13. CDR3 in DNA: TGTGCCAGCAGTCCCGCTCCGGCGGGAGATCTCGAGCAGTACTTC. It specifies CASSPAPAGDLEQYF.

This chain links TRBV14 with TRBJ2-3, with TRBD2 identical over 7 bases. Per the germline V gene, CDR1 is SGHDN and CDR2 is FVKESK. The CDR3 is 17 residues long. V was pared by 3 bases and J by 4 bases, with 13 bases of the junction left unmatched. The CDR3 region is CASSQKGTAGEADTQYF. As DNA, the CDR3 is TGTGCCAGCAGCCAGAAGGGGACGGCGGGAGAGGCAGATACGCAGTATTTT.

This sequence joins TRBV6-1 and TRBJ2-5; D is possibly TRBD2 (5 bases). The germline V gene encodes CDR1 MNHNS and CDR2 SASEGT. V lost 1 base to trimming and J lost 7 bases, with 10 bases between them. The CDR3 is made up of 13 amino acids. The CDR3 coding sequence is TGTGCCAGCAGTGAAGGAGGGAAGGGGACCCAGTACTTC. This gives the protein CASSEGGKGTQYF.

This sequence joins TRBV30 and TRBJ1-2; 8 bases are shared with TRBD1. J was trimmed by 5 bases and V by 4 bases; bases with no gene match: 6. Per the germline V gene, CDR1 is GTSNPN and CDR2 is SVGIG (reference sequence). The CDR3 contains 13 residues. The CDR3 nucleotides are TGTGCCTGGACCACAGGGGGAACTTATGGCTACACCTTC. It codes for CAWTTGGTYGYTF.

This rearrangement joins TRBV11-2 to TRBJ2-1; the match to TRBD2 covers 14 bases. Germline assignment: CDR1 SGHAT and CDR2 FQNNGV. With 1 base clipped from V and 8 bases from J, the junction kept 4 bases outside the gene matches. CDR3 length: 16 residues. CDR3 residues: CASSLGTSGRIDEQFF. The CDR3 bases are TGTGCCAGCAGCTTAGGGACTAGCGGGAGGATCGATGAGCAGTTCTTC.

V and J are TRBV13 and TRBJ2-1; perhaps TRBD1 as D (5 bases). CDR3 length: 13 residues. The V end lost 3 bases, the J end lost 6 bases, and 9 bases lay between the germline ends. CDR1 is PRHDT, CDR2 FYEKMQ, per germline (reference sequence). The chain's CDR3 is CASSFRQINEQFF. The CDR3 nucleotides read TGTGCCAGCAGCTTCCGACAGATCAATGAGCAGTTCTTC.

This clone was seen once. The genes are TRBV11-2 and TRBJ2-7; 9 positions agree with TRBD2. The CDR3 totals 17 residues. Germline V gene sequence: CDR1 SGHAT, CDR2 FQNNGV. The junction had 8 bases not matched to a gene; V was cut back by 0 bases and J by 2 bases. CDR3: CASSLDLRLAEPYEQYF. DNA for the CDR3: TGTGCCAGCAGCTTAGATTTACGACTAGCGGAACCCTACGAGCAGTACTTC.

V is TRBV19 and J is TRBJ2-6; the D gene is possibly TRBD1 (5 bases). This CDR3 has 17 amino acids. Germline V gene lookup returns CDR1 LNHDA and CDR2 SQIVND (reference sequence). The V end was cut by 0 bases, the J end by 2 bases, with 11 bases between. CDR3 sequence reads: CASSIDRRTTGANVLTF. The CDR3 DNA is TGTGCCAGTAGTATAGATCGTCGGACAACTGGGGCCAACGTCCTGACTTTC.

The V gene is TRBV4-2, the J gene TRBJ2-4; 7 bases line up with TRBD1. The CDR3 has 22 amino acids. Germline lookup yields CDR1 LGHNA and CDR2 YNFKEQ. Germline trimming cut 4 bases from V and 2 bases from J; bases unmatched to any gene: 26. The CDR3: CASSRSLIGDRGVLGPKNIQYF. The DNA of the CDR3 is TGTGCCAGCAGCCGAAGCCTCATTGGGGACAGAGGGGTACTAGGACCCAAAAACATTCAGTACTTC.

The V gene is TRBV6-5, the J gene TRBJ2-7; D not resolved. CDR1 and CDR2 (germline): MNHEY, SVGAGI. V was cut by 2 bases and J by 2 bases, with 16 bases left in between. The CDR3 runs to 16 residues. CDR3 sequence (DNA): TGTGCCAGCAGTTACAGTCTGAGAGAGGTCCCCTACGAGCAGTACTTC. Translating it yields CASSYSLREVPYEQYF.